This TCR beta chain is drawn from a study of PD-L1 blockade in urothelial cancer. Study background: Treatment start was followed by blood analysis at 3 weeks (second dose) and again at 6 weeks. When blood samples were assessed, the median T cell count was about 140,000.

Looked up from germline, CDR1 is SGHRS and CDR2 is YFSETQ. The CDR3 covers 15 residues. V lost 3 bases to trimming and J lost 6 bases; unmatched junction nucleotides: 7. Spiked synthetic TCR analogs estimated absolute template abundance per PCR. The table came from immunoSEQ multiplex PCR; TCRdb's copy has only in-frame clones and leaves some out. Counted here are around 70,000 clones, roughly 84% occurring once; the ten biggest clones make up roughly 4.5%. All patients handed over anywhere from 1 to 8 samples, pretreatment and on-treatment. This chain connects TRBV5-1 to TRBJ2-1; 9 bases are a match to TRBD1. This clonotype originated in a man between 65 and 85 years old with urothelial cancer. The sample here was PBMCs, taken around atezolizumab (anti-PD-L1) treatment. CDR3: CASSSSGTGFNEQFF. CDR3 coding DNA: TGCGCCAGCAGCTCCTCCGGGACAGGGTTCAATGAGCAGTTCTTC.